Shown below are 10 T cell receptor beta chains from a single sample sequenced in a study of control samples from healthy donors and cancer patients. The table came from immunoSEQ multiplex PCR; TCRdb's copy has only in-frame clones and leaves some out. Here the sample spans some 130,000 clones, 80% to 95% being singletons. The specimen sequenced was blood. The receptors derive from a man aged 35 to 55 in good health.

V is TRBV12-3 or TRBV12-4 and J is TRBJ1-6; D ambiguous. This CDR3 spans 13 amino acids. With 5 bases removed from V and 13 bases from J, the gap between germline ends came to 15 bases. The CDR3 loop reads CASSQNRADPLHF. CDR3 in DNA: TGTGCCAGCAGTCAAAATCGGGCTGATCCCCTCCACTTT.

The sample holds one count of this clone. This chain uses TRBV19 with TRBJ2-7, with no clear D. This CDR3 region has 14 residues. Trimming pared 1 base from V and 1 base from J, leaving 8 bases between. The germline V gene has CDR1 LNHDA and CDR2 SQIVND (reference sequence). The CDR3 DNA reads TGTGCCAGTAGTATAGCCAGCCCTTCCTACGAGCAGTACTTC. Protein: CASSIASPSYEQYF.

The J gene is TRBJ1-3, the V gene TRBV6-1, with D possibly matching TRBD1 (6 bases). The CDR3 covers 16 residues. V was shortened by 3 bases and J by 0 bases, with 12 bases between the two germline ends. CDR1 is MNHNS, CDR2 SASEGT, per germline. CDR3 amino acids: CASSDQQGPSGNTIYF. The CDR3, as DNA: TGTGCCAGCAGTGATCAACAGGGTCCCTCTGGAAACACCATATATTTT.

The chain uses TRBV5-1 and TRBJ2-1, with D possibly TRBD2 on 5 matching bases. Germline loops: CDR1 SGHRS, CDR2 YFSETQ. The CDR3 sequence is 14 residues long. Trimming took 3 bases from V and 9 from J, leaving 16 bases between them. This CDR3 is CASSSLGELSEQFF. The CDR3 DNA is TGCGCCAGCAGCTCACTAGGAGAGTTGAGTGAGCAGTTCTTC.

This sequence joins TRBV21-1 and TRBJ2-7; TRBD2, the D gene given by the table, was not confirmed from the DNA. TRBV21-1 represents a pseudogene. The CDR3 spans 15 residues. This CDR3 reads CASNSDFGGTYEQYF. DNA of the CDR3: TGTGCCAGCAACTCCGATTTTGGGGGGACTTACGAGCAGTACTTC.

About this clone: Other DNA sequences in the same sample also yield this CDR3. The rearrangement uses TRBV19 and TRBJ1-3, with D unresolved. The CDR3 runs to 13 residues. The germline V gene encodes CDR1 LNHDA and CDR2 SQIVND (reference sequence). V lost 8 bases and J 0 bases, leaving 8 bases between the germline ends. The CDR3 nucleotides are TGTGCCAGTTCGCTAAGCTCTGGAAACACCATATATTTT. The encoded protein is CASSLSSGNTIYF.

Regarding this clone: The identical CDR3 is also encoded by other nucleotide sequences in the sample. The chain joins TRBV4-1 to TRBJ2-7; D unclear. Germline V CDR1 and CDR2: MGHRA, YSYEKL. Trimming left V 0 bases short and J 4 bases short, with 7 bases between. The CDR3 has 13 residues. CDR3 sequence reads: CASSQDFGYEQYF. DNA of the CDR3: TGCGCCAGCAGCCAAGATTTCGGATACGAGCAGTACTTC.

The gene calls are TRBV7-9 and TRBJ2-1; D assignment may be TRBD1 or TRBD2 (5 bases each). The CDR3 totals 13 residues. V shed 5 bases and J shed 8 bases, with 13 bases lying between them. The germline CDR1 and CDR2 sequences are SEHNR and FQNEAQ (reference sequence). The CDR3 DNA sequence: TGTGCCAGCAGCGGGTGGGGGATCCATGAGCAGTTCTTC. Translation: CASSGWGIHEQFF.

V gene TRBV5-1 combines with J gene TRBJ2-1; 9 bases line up with TRBD2. The CDR3 has 15 residues. V was pared by 0 bases and J by 6 bases, with 4 bases of the junction left unmatched. Germline V gene lookup returns CDR1 SGHRS and CDR2 YFSETQ. Written as DNA, the CDR3 is TGCGCCAGCAGCTTGGCGGCGGGGGGGCCCAATGAGCAGTTCTTC. This gives the protein CASSLAAGGPNEQFF. The full variable domain, with the rest looked up from reference TRBV5-1 and TRBJ2-1, is KAGVTQTPRYLIKTRGQQVTLSCSPISGHRSVSWYQQTPGQGLQFLFEYFSETQRNKGNFPGRFSGRQFSNSRSEMNVSTLELGDSALYLCASSLAAGGPNEQFFGPGTRLTVL.

V is TRBV27 and J is TRBJ2-1; D perhaps matches TRBD2 (6 bases). The germline CDR1 and CDR2 sequences are MNHEY and SMNVEV (reference sequence). This CDR3 spans 14 amino acids. V lost 0 bases, J lost 8 bases, and 11 bases lay in between. DNA of the CDR3: TGTGCCAGCAGTTTATCGGACCGCGGGGATGAGCAGTTCTTC. Residues: CASSLSDRGDEQFF.